This T cell receptor beta chain was recorded in a study of patients and donors after allogeneic stem cell transplantation. Germline V CDR1 and CDR2: DFQATT, SNEGSKA (reference sequence). Trimming left V 0 bases short and J 4 bases short, with 11 bases between. The CDR3 has 14 amino acids. TCRdb processed the RT-PCR reads anew with MiXCR; each CDR3 protein has one entry. The sample lists roughly 940,000 distinct CDR3 sequences, roughly 18% occurring once. This TCR was recovered from a human donor who was either an allogeneic HSCT recipient or a stem cell or donor lymphocyte infusion donor (not recorded which). It is not recorded whose cells these are; they may come from a transplant donor. V usage is TRBV20-1 and J usage is TRBJ2-3, with D possibly being TRBD2 (5 bases). Source material: blood, either unsorted or a sorted T cell fraction (not recorded which). The CDR3 DNA follows: TGCAGTGCTAGAGATCTCAGGAGGCCAGATACGCAGTATTTT. It is translated as CSARDLRRPDTQYF.